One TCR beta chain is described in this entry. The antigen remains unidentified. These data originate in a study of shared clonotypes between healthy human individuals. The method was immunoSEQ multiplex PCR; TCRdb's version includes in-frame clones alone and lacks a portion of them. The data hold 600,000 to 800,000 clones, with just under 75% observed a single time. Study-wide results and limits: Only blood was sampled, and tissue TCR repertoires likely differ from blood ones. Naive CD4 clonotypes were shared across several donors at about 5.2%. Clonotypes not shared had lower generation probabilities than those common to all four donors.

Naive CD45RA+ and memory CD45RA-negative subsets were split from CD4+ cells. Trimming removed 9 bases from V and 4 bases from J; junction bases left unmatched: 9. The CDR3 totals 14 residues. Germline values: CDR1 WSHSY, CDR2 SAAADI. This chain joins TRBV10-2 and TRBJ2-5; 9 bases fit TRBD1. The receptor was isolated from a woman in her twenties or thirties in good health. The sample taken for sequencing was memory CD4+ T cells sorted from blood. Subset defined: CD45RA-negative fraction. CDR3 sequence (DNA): TGCGCCAGTGATACCGGGACAGGGAGAGAGACCCAGTACTTC. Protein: CASDTGTGRETQYF.